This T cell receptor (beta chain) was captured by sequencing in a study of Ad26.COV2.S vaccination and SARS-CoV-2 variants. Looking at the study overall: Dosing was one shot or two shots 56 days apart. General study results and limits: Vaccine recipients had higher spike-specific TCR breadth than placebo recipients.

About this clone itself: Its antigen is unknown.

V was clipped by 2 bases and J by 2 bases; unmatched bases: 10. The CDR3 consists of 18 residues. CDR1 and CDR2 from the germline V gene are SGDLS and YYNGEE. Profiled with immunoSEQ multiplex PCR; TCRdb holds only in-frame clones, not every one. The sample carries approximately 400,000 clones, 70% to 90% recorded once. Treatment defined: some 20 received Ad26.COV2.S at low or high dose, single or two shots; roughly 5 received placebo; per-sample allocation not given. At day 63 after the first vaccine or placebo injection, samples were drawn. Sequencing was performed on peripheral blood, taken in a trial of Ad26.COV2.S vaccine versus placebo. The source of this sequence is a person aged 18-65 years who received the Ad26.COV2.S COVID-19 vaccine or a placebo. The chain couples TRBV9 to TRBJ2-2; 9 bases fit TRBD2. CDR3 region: CASSVSGAGGVNTGELFF. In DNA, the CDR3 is TGTGCCAGCAGCGTCTCGGGAGCGGGGGGTGTCAACACCGGGGAGCTGTTTTTT.